One sample yielded the 15 T cell receptor beta chains listed below, sequenced in a study of blood T cell repertoires in COVID-19. Sequencing was performed with immunoSEQ multiplex PCR; in TCRdb, only in-frame clones are kept and a portion is missing. The sample comprises 300,000 to 400,000 clones, roughly 87% of which are singletons, and approximately 10% rests with the top ten. The specimen sequenced was peripheral blood. These receptors came from a man younger than 45 with COVID-19, enrolled during active disease.

The chain joins TRBV7-3 to TRBJ2-7, with 7 nucleotides matching TRBD2. This CDR3 region has 15 residues. Per the germline V gene, CDR1 is SGHTA and CDR2 is FQGTGA. The trim removed 1 base at V and 0 bases at J, leaving 3 bases unmatched. The CDR3 sequence is CASSLSWGGSYEQYF. CDR3 coding DNA: TGTGCCAGCAGCTTAAGCTGGGGGGGCTCCTACGAGCAGTACTTC.

V and J are TRBV3-1 (or the pseudogene TRBV3-2) and TRBJ1-2; D might be TRBD1 (5 bases). Trimming removed 2 bases at V and 4 bases at J, with 20 bases between. CDR1 LGHDT and CDR2 YNNKEL come from the germline V gene (reference sequence). CDR3 size: 17 residues. CDR3 in DNA: TGTGCCAGCAGCCAATCACCCGGACAAGAAAAAAGCTATGGCTACACCTTC. Translation gives CASSQSPGQEKSYGYTF.

The chain has TRBV10-2 and TRBJ2-2; 7 positions agree with TRBD1. The V and J ends lost 0 bases and 0 bases, in that order; junction bases with no gene match: 13. The CDR3 is made up of 20 amino acids. CDR1 and CDR2 (germline): WSHSY, SAAADI. For the CDR3, the DNA is TGCGCCAGCAGTGAGTCGACAGGGTCCCATGTATATGCGAACACCGGGGAGCTGTTTTTT. It is translated as CASSESTGSHVYANTGELFF.

The count of this clone is one. V usage is TRBV6-2 or TRBV6-3 and J usage is TRBJ2-7; 11 bases are a match to TRBD1. CDR3 length equals 16 residues. Germline CDR1 reads MNHEY; CDR2 reads SVGEGT. V trimming: 0 bases; J trimming: 6 bases; junction bases outside the gene matches: 7. Written as DNA, the CDR3 is TGTGCCAGCAGTTACTCCAGCCGGACAGGGGGCTTCGAGCAGTACTTC. This codes for CASSYSSRTGGFEQYF.

The rearrangement joins TRBV7-9 to TRBJ2-5, with D tentatively TRBD2 (6 bases). Germline V gene sequence: CDR1 SEHNR, CDR2 FQNEAQ (reference sequence). The ends were cut back, 5 bases at V and 7 bases at J, with 14 bases in the middle. There are 13 residues in the CDR3. CDR3 DNA sequence: TGTGCCAGCAGCCCGACCCTGCGGGGGACCCAGTACTTC. It encodes CASSPTLRGTQYF.

The CDR3 nucleotides are TGTGCCAGCAGTTCAGGAAGGCCCCCCCACAATGAGCAGTTCTTC. Translated, it gives CASSSGRPPHNEQFF. The chain uses TRBV28 and TRBJ2-1; D is unresolved. Germline loops: CDR1 MDHEN, CDR2 SYDVKM. The CDR3 runs to 15 residues. V shed 4 bases and J shed 5 bases, with 15 bases lying between them.

V is TRBV12-3 or TRBV12-4 and J is TRBJ2-5; no clear D. With 3 bases removed from V and 5 bases from J, the gap between germline ends came to 7 bases. CDR3 length equals 12 residues. The CDR3 loop reads CASSFGLETQYF. The CDR3 nucleotides are TGTGCCAGCAGTTTTGGGCTGGAGACCCAGTACTTC.

V and J are TRBV6-5 and TRBJ1-1, with TRBD1 matching over 8 bases. Germline V gene sequence: CDR1 MNHEY, CDR2 SVGAGI. The CDR3 is made up of 13 amino acids. The V gene end was trimmed by 8 bases and the J gene end by 0 bases; junction bases not matched to a gene: 2. The CDR3 loop reads CASRDRLNTEAFF. The DNA of the CDR3 is TGTGCCAGCCGGGACAGGCTGAACACTGAAGCTTTCTTT.

The gene calls are TRBV28 and TRBJ2-5; D may be TRBD1 (6 bases). Germline V gene data show CDR1 as MDHEN and CDR2 as SYDVKM. The ends were cut back, 3 bases at V and 0 bases at J, with 11 bases in the middle. The CDR3 is 15 amino acids. CDR3 sequence: CASSLYDRYQETQYF. CDR3 bases: TGTGCCAGCAGTTTGTATGACAGGTACCAAGAGACCCAGTACTTC.

The chain couples TRBV5-4 to TRBJ2-5, with 8 positions matching TRBD2. This CDR3 is built from 15 residues. CDR1 and CDR2 from the germline V gene are SGHNT and YYREEE (reference sequence). Trimming at V came to 4 bases and at J to 5 bases, leaving 10 bases not matched to a gene. The CDR3 loop reads CASSPSGGRMETQYF. CDR3 sequence (DNA): TGTGCCAGCAGCCCTTCGGGGGGGAGGATGGAGACCCAGTACTTC.

This clone was observed once. The chain carries TRBV5-1 and TRBJ2-3; TRBD1 matches at 9 bases. This CDR3 region has 17 residues. V lost 3 bases to trimming and J lost 2 bases; unmatched junction nucleotides: 10. Looked up from germline, CDR1 is SGHRS and CDR2 is YFSETQ. Here the CDR3 reads CASSSTPGTGYTDTQYF. The CDR3 coding sequence is TGCGCCAGCAGCTCTACCCCCGGGACAGGGTACACAGATACGCAGTATTTT.

The V call is TRBV7-2, the J call TRBJ1-1; 8 bases line up with TRBD1. CDR1 and CDR2 from the germline V gene are SGHTA and FQGNSA. The CDR3 contains 14 residues. V lost 4 bases and J lost 4; bases outside the gene matches: 5. DNA of the CDR3: TGTGCCAGCAGCTACCGTACAGGGGGCACTGAAGCTTTCTTT. This encodes CASSYRTGGTEAFF.

J is TRBJ1-1 and V is TRBV9; 10 nucleotides agree with TRBD1. CDR3 length: 15 residues. Trimming removed 6 bases from V and 4 bases from J; junction bases left unmatched: 9. CDR1 and CDR2 from the germline V gene are SGDLS and YYNGEE. CDR3: CASNLGGTGVTEAFF. CDR3 DNA sequence: TGTGCCAGCAACCTGGGGGGGACAGGGGTCACTGAAGCTTTCTTT.

CDR3 region: CASSQEGTGLSGYTF. The CDR3 nucleotides are TGCGCCAGCAGCCAAGAAGGTACAGGGTTATCTGGCTACACCTTC. The chain has TRBV4-1 and TRBJ1-2; D possibly corresponds to TRBD1 (6 bases). The CDR3 length is 15 residues. Per the germline V gene, CDR1 is MGHRA and CDR2 is YSYEKL. Trimming removed 0 bases from V and 7 bases from J, with 15 bases in between.

This chain links TRBV24-1 with TRBJ2-3; 12 bases are a match to TRBD2. The V segment lost 3 bases and the J segment 4 bases; nucleotides outside the gene matches: 1. Germline CDR1 KGHDR, CDR2 SFDVKD. This CDR3 is 15 amino acids long. CDR3 nucleotides: TGTGCCACCAGTGATCCTAGCGGGGGGGCAGATACGCAGTATTTT. Its translation is CATSDPSGGADTQYF.